Here is one TCR beta chain with its context. This specimen belongs to a study of CD8 T cells in Susac syndrome. The CDR3 has 14 residues. Per the germline V gene, CDR1 is LNHDA and CDR2 is SQIVND (reference sequence). V lost 5 bases and J 2 bases, leaving 12 bases between the germline ends. RNA amounts of about 0.5 to 1 ug underwent reverse transcription with random hexamers. TCRdb reanalysed the immunoSEQ multiplex PCR reads using MiXCR and keeps one entry per CDR3 protein. The table includes a few hundred thousand distinct CDR3 sequences, about 95% detected once. The sequence was obtained from a human donor with Susac syndrome. Sequencing used CD4+ T cells from PBMCs. V gene TRBV19 combines with J gene TRBJ1-2; possible D gene TRBD1, 6 bases. CDR3 sequence (DNA): TGTGCCAGTAGTCGCAACAGGGACAACTATGGCTACACCTTC. Translated: CASSRNRDNYGYTF.